A single sample gave rise to the 19 T cell receptor beta chains below, sequenced in a study of CD8 T cells in Susac syndrome. Roughly 0.45 to 1 ug RNA was reverse transcribed with random hexamers. TCRdb re-called the immunoSEQ multiplex PCR reads through MiXCR, storing one row per CDR3 protein. Altogether tens of thousands of distinct CDR3 sequences are present, 93% being singletons, with the ten largest covering about 0.14%. Sample: CD4+ T cells from PBMCs. All receptors derive from a human donor with Susac syndrome.

The V gene is TRBV5-1, the J gene TRBJ2-1; a weak D match, TRBD2 (6 bases). The germline V and J ends were trimmed by 4 bases and 1 base, with 15 bases remaining between them. The CDR3 extends over 16 amino acids. Germline values: CDR1 SGHRS, CDR2 YFSETQ. The CDR3 protein is CASSLSTSRSYNEQFF. Written as DNA, the CDR3 is TGCGCCAGCAGCCTATCGACTAGTAGGTCCTACAATGAGCAGTTCTTC.

The chain is built from TRBV3-1 and TRBJ1-1; D uncertain. Germline CDR1 reads LGHDT; CDR2 reads YNNKEL (reference sequence). The CDR3 is 14 amino acids. Trimming pared 7 bases from V and 1 base from J, leaving 13 bases between. DNA of the CDR3: TGTGCCAGCAACACTCCTTTAAGGAACACTGAAGCTTTCTTT. Encoded protein: CASNTPLRNTEAFF.

This clonotype was recorded a few times. The genes are TRBV14 and TRBJ2-1, with D unclear. The germline V gene encodes CDR1 SGHDN and CDR2 FVKESK. V dropped 2 bases and J dropped 10 bases, with 9 bases sitting between them. The CDR3 extends over 12 amino acids. The CDR3, as DNA: TGTGCCAGCAGCCAACAGGTCGGGGAGCAGTTCTTC. Translated, it gives CASSQQVGEQFF.

V gene TRBV28 combines with J gene TRBJ1-6; D unclear. CDR3 size: 11 residues. The germline V gene has CDR1 MDHEN and CDR2 SYDVKM. Deletions cut 3 bases from V and 11 bases from J, with 5 bases between. CDR3 sequence (DNA): TGTGCCAGCAGTTTTGGGGCACCCCTCCACTTT. It codes for CASSFGAPLHF.

This rearrangement joins TRBV30 to TRBJ2-1, with 14 nucleotides matching TRBD2. Germline CDR1 is GTSNPN and CDR2 is SVGIG (reference sequence). CDR3 length: 15 amino acids. V was clipped by 4 bases and J by 6 bases; unmatched bases: 5. CDR3 nucleotides: TGTGCCTGGAACCCGGGACTAGCGGGGGTCAATGAGCAGTTCTTC. Amino acid sequence: CAWNPGLAGVNEQFF.

J is TRBJ2-3 and V is TRBV12-3 or TRBV12-4; D is uncertain. Trimming pared 4 bases from V and 0 bases from J, leaving 8 bases between. The CDR3 is 14 residues long. The chain's CDR3 is CASSWHASTDTQYF. For the CDR3, the DNA is TGTGCCAGCAGTTGGCACGCTAGCACAGATACGCAGTATTTT.

In nucleotides, the CDR3 is TGTGCCAGCAGCTTCGCACCGGACTGGGGGGAACAAGAGACCCAGTACTTC. It specifies CASSFAPDWGEQETQYF. The rearrangement links TRBV7-2 to TRBJ2-5; TRBD2 might be the D (6 bases). Germline CDR1 is SGHTA and CDR2 is FQGNSA. V dropped 3 bases and J dropped 2 bases, with 19 bases sitting between them. CDR3 size: 17 residues. Based on the CDR3 plus reference TRBV7-2 and TRBJ2-5, the full variable domain is GAGVSQSPSNKVTEKGKDVELRCDPISGHTALYWYRQSLGQGLEFLIYFQGNSAPDKSGLPSDRFSAERTGGSVSTLTIQRTQQEDSAVYLCASSFAPDWGEQETQYFGPGTRLLVL.

This sequence joins TRBV30 and TRBJ1-1; unclear D gene. Trimming cost V 2 bases and J 2 bases, with 9 bases left between them. The CDR3 runs to 13 residues. Per the germline V gene, CDR1 is GTSNPN and CDR2 is SVGIG (reference sequence). This CDR3 reads CAWSRQANTEAFF. The CDR3 nucleotides read TGTGCCTGGAGTAGGCAGGCCAACACTGAAGCTTTCTTT. The full variable domain, completed using reference TRBV30 and TRBJ1-1, is SQTIHQWPATLVQPVGSPLSLECTVEGTSNPNLYWYRQAAGRGLQLLFYSVGIGQISSEVPQNLSASRPQDRQFILSSKKLLLSDSGFYLCAWSRQANTEAFFGQGTRLTVV.

The chain joins TRBV20-1 to TRBJ2-2, with 10 bases fitting TRBD2. The germline V gene encodes CDR1 DFQATT and CDR2 SNEGSKA (reference sequence). J gave up 1 base and V 4 bases, and 0 bases lay outside the gene matches. The CDR3 has 14 amino acids. CDR3 in amino acids: CSATSGGNTGELFF. In nucleotides, the CDR3 is TGCAGTGCTACTAGCGGGGGGAACACCGGGGAGCTGTTTTTT.

This clonotype has just one count. This chain joins TRBV4-2 and TRBJ2-3, with unresolved D. The V end was cut by 3 bases, the J end by 6 bases, with 7 bases between. The CDR3 length is 12 residues. Germline-derived CDR1 and CDR2 are LGHNA and YNFKEQ. The DNA for the CDR3 is TGTGCCAGCAGCCAGCAAGGGGATACGCAGTATTTT. Its translation: CASSQQGDTQYF.

The gene calls are TRBV5-1 and TRBJ2-7; 8 bases line up with TRBD1. After removal of 0 bases from V and 4 bases from J, the junction contained 6 bases not matched to a gene. CDR3 length: 15 amino acids. Germline CDR1 reads SGHRS; CDR2 reads YFSETQ. The CDR3 nucleotides are TGCGCCAGCAGCTTGGTTGCGCAGGGGGCATACGAGCAGTACTTC. It is translated as CASSLVAQGAYEQYF.

The V and J genes are TRBV28 and TRBJ1-2; no firm D call. The CDR3 runs to 12 residues. V gave up 2 bases and J gave up 4 bases, with 5 bases separating them. Germline CDR1 is MDHEN and CDR2 is SYDVKM. The CDR3 DNA is TGTGCCAGCAGTTTACAGTCCTATGGCTACACCTTC. The encoded protein is CASSLQSYGYTF.

This chain uses TRBV7-3 with TRBJ2-1, with D unclear. The CDR3 extends over 13 amino acids. V shed 2 bases and J shed 5 bases, with 7 bases lying between them. Germline CDR1 and CDR2: SGHTA and FQGTGA. The DNA for the CDR3 is TGTGCCAGCAGCTTACGGGCCCACAATGAGCAGTTCTTC. Its protein product is CASSLRAHNEQFF.

This rearrangement joins TRBV4-1 to TRBJ1-5; 7 bases agree with TRBD1. Germline CDR1 MGHRA, CDR2 YSYEKL. The trim removed 1 base at V and 3 bases at J, leaving 9 bases unmatched. The CDR3 is 17 amino acids. CDR3 in amino acids: CASSQGGKGAANQPQHF. CDR3 coding DNA: TGCGCCAGCAGCCAAGGGGGGAAGGGGGCTGCCAATCAGCCCCAGCATTTT.

The chain carries TRBV6-2 or TRBV6-3 and TRBJ2-1, with D maybe TRBD2 (7 bases). Trimming pared 8 bases from V and 3 bases from J, leaving 11 bases between. CDR1 is MNHEY, CDR2 SVGEGT, per germline. This CDR3 is built from 13 residues. The CDR3, as DNA: TGTGCCAGCGGGGGGGCACTCTACAATGAGCAGTTCTTC. This encodes CASGGALYNEQFF.

This rearrangement joins TRBV7-8 to TRBJ2-7; 9 nucleotides agree with TRBD2. This CDR3 is built from 17 residues. The germline gives CDR1 SGHVS, CDR2 FQNEAQ. Trimming removed 4 bases from V and 0 bases from J; junction bases left unmatched: 10. The CDR3 region is CASSWAPSGDLSYEQYF. As DNA, the CDR3 is TGTGCCAGCAGCTGGGCCCCTAGCGGGGACCTCTCCTACGAGCAGTACTTC.

The gene calls are TRBV28 and TRBJ1-5; D not certain. The CDR3 spans 15 residues. The V gene's germline CDR1 is MDHEN and CDR2 SYDVKM. Trimming left V 1 base short and J 8 bases short, with 15 bases between. The CDR3 is CASSLYPPRGEPQHF. CDR3 sequence (DNA): TGTGCCAGCAGTTTATACCCCCCCCGGGGAGAGCCCCAGCATTTT.

Written as DNA, the CDR3 is TGTGCCAGCAGTTTTTCCCCAGGCCCCAATCAGCCCCAGCATTTT. Its translation: CASSFSPGPNQPQHF. The V gene is TRBV12-3 or TRBV12-4, the J gene TRBJ1-5; D unresolved. The ends were cut back, 3 bases at V and 3 bases at J, with 12 bases in the middle. The CDR3 contains 15 residues.

The V and J genes are TRBV20-1 and TRBJ2-3; 14 bases map to TRBD2. After removal of 6 bases from V and 7 bases from J, the junction contained 9 bases not matched to a gene. Per the germline V gene, CDR1 is DFQATT and CDR2 is SNEGSKA (reference sequence). CDR3 length equals 15 residues. CDR3 in amino acids: CSARTSGGSGYTQYF. For the CDR3, the DNA is TGCAGTGCGAGGACTAGCGGGGGGTCCGGGTATACGCAGTATTTT.